The clone carrying this TCR beta chain was found once. This sample was taken from a study of blood T cell dynamics during melanoma immunotherapy. Sequencing was performed with immunoSEQ multiplex PCR; in TCRdb, only in-frame clones are kept and a portion is missing. The table shows 9,500 to 15,000 clones, with 88% occurring only once. After removal of 1 base from V and 7 bases from J, the junction contained 6 bases not matched to a gene. The length of the CDR3 is 15 residues. Germline lookup yields CDR1 LNHDA and CDR2 SQIVND (reference sequence). Time point noted: week 3, after first cycle of checkpoint inhibitor.

The V gene is TRBV19, the J gene TRBJ1-5, with 8 bases fitting TRBD1. The sequencing used blood, collected from a patient treated with checkpoint blockade. The receptor's source is a human donor with melanoma. The CDR3 DNA reads TGTGCCAGTAGTATAGTCCACAGGGGGAGACAGCCCCAGCATTTT. This encodes CASSIVHRGRQPQHF.